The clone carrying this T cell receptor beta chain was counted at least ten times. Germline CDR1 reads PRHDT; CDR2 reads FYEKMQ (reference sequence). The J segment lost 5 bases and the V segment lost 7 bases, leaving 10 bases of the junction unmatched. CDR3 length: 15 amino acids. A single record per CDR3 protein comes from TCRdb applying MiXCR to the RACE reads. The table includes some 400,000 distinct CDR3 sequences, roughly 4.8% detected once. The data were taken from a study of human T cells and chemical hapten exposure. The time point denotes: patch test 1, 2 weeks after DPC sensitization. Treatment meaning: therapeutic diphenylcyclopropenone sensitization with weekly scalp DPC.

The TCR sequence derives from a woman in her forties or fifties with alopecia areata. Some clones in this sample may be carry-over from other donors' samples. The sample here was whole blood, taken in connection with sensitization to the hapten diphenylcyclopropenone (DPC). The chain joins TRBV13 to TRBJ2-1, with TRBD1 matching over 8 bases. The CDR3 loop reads CASTQTGVVDNEQFF. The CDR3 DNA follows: TGTGCCAGCACACAGACAGGGGTTGTCGACAATGAGCAGTTCTTC.